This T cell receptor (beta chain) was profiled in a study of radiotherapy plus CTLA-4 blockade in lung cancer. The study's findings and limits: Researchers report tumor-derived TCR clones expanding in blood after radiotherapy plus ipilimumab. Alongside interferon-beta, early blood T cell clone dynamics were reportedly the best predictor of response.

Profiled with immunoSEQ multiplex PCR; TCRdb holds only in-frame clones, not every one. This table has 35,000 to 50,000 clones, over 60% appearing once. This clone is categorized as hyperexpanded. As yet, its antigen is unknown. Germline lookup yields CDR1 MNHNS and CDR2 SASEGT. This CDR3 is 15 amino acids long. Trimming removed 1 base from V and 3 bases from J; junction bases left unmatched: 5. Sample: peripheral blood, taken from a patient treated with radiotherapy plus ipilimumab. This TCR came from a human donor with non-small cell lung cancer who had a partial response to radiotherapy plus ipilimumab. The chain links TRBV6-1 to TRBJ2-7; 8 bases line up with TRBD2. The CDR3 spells CASSEGPSGYYEQYF. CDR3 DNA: TGTGCCAGCAGTGAAGGGCCTAGCGGGTACTACGAGCAGTACTTC.